This T cell receptor beta chain was captured by sequencing in a study of blood T cell repertoires in COVID-19. Germline CDR1 and CDR2: SGHAT and FQNNGV. This CDR3 has 14 residues. Trimming stripped 3 bases from V and 4 bases from J, with 12 bases between. Produced via immunoSEQ multiplex PCR; TCRdb's table is partial and in-frame only. The table has around 150,000 clones, 92% seen once. V and J are TRBV11-2 and TRBJ2-5, with D possibly being TRBD2 (7 bases). The TCR originated in a man in his thirties or forties with COVID-19, enrolled during active disease. Material: peripheral blood. CDR3 bases: TGTGCCAGCAGCTTTGGGGGGGCAGGAGAGACCCAGTACTTC. It specifies CASSFGGAGETQYF.